The 9 T cell receptor beta chains below all came from one sample that was sequenced in a study of a mutant IDH1 vaccine in newly diagnosed glioma. Using immunoSEQ multiplex PCR, the repertoire was profiled, and TCRdb retains in-frame clones only, with some absent. The data hold 30,000 to 35,000 clones, with around 85% observed a single time. Antigens for these TCRs are unknown. Time point described: week 5, during vaccination. Each dose of the vaccine consisted of 300 ug of mutant IDH1 20-mer peptide, with topical imiquimod. The sample in question was PBMCs, obtained from a glioma patient whose treatment included an IDH1 peptide vaccine. The receptors were sampled from a man aged 25-45 years with glioma.

The chain uses TRBV28 and TRBJ2-2; D is possibly TRBD1 (6 bases). CDR1 and CDR2 (germline): MDHEN, SYDVKM. This CDR3 contains 17 residues. Trimming cost V 8 bases and J 7 bases, with 26 bases left between them. This CDR3 reads CASYGWTLAVGGGELFF. CDR3 coding DNA: TGTGCCAGCTACGGGTGGACTCTCGCAGTAGGGGGCGGGGAGCTGTTTTTT.

This chain links TRBV6-1 with TRBJ1-2, with D perhaps TRBD1 (6 bases). Germline CDR1 MNHNS, CDR2 SASEGT. There are 15 residues in the CDR3. Between the trimmed V and J ends, which lost 10 bases and 4 bases, there was a span of 22 bases. CDR3 DNA sequence: TGTGCCATTGAGGGGGGCCTCCACAGTCGCTATGGCTACACCTTC. Translating gives CAIEGGLHSRYGYTF.

The chain is built from TRBV4-2 and TRBJ2-1, with 10 bases matching TRBD2. Germline CDR1 and CDR2: LGHNA and YNFKEQ. Losses at the gene ends were 4 bases for V and 7 bases for J; bases not matched to a gene: 10. The length of the CDR3 is 16 residues. CDR3 DNA sequence: TGTGCCAGCAGCCTCAGGAGGGGACTAGCGAGGAATGAGCAGTTCTTC. This codes for CASSLRRGLARNEQFF.

This chain connects TRBV7-9 to TRBJ2-4; TRBD1 might be the D (5 bases). V lost 5 bases and J lost 8, with 16 bases in between. Germline assignment: CDR1 SEHNR and CDR2 FQNEAQ (reference sequence). The CDR3 loop spans 14 amino acids. The CDR3 region is CASSTRQTSYIQYF. The CDR3 region has the DNA TGTGCCAGCAGCACACGACAGACCTCCTACATTCAGTACTTC.

The J gene is TRBJ2-1, the V gene TRBV5-6; 10 bases fit TRBD1. Germline-derived CDR1 and CDR2 are SGHDT and YYEEEE. CDR3 length: 12 amino acids. V lost 5 bases to trimming and J lost 9 bases; unmatched junction nucleotides: 2. CDR3 nucleotide sequence: TGTGCCAGCAGGGGACAGGGGAGTGAGCAGTTCTTC. Amino acid sequence: CASRGQGSEQFF.

The chain uses TRBV5-4 and TRBJ2-6; a weak D match, TRBD1 (6 bases). The CDR3 runs to 19 residues. The V gene's germline CDR1 is SGHNT and CDR2 YYREEE (reference sequence). Trimming pared 4 bases from V and 0 bases from J, leaving 20 bases between. CDR3 sequence (DNA): TGTGCCAGCAGCAAACCAGGGGACGGAGCCTTCTCTGGGGCCAACGTCCTGACTTTC. It encodes CASSKPGDGAFSGANVLTF.

V usage is TRBV19 and J usage is TRBJ1-2; D might be TRBD1 (6 bases). CDR1 LNHDA and CDR2 SQIVND come from the germline V gene (reference sequence). V lost 7 bases and J lost 4, with 16 bases in between. This CDR3 comprises 14 residues. Written as DNA, the CDR3 is TGTGCCAGTAAGGTGATGGGGGGCTTCTATGGCTACACCTTC. Its protein is CASKVMGGFYGYTF.

The chain is built from TRBV6-1 and TRBJ1-5; D is undetermined. The V end was cut by 0 bases, the J end by 0 bases, with 6 bases between. This CDR3 is 15 amino acids long. Germline V gives CDR1 MNHNS, CDR2 SASEGT. Here the CDR3 DNA reads TGTGCCAGCAGTGAAGCACACTTTAGCAATCAGCCCCAGCATTTT. The encoded protein is CASSEAHFSNQPQHF.

V is TRBV14 and J is TRBJ2-1, with no clear D. The CDR3 covers 16 residues. Trimming took 1 base from V and 1 from J, leaving 11 bases between them. Germline assignment: CDR1 SGHDN and CDR2 FVKESK. The CDR3 coding sequence is TGTGCCAGCAGCCAAGTTATCCGTACATCCTACAATGAGCAGTTCTTC. Translation gives CASSQVIRTSYNEQFF.